A single sample gave rise to the 18 T cell receptor beta chains below, sequenced in a study of blood T cell repertoires in COVID-19. Sequencing used immunoSEQ multiplex PCR; TCRdb keeps in-frame clones, though not all of them. The sample lists some 290,000 clones, over 85% occurring once. The material sequenced was PBMCs or T cells enriched from blood (not recorded which). The receptors originated from a woman in her twenties or thirties who had recovered from COVID-19.

The chain links TRBV18 to TRBJ2-7, with D unclear. Germline CDR1 and CDR2: KGHSH and LQKENI. Trimming left V 3 bases short and J 0 bases short, with 12 bases between. The CDR3 length is 15 residues. CDR3 in amino acids: CASSPKRTSSYEQYF. CDR3 DNA: TGTGCCAGCTCACCGAAACGTACCAGCTCCTACGAGCAGTACTTC.

The V call is TRBV6-5, the J call TRBJ1-2; 8 positions agree with TRBD1. The germline V gene has CDR1 MNHEY and CDR2 SVGAGI. With V trimmed by 4 bases and J by 4 bases, 11 bases remained unmatched. CDR3 size: 16 residues. The DNA for the CDR3 is TGTGCCAGCAGTTCCTGGACAGGGCGCGTGGCCTATGGCTACACCTTC. Amino acid sequence: CASSSWTGRVAYGYTF.

This clone has more than one count but fewer than ten. This chain connects TRBV11-3 to TRBJ2-1; D unclear. V gave up 5 bases and J gave up 9 bases, with 17 bases separating them. Germline CDR1 and CDR2: SGHNT and YENEEA. The CDR3 spans 14 residues. CDR3 DNA sequence: TGTGCCAGCAGCCCGGGTGGAACGGTCGGTGAGCAGTTCTTC. Translated, it gives CASSPGGTVGEQFF.

This chain links TRBV6-4 with TRBJ2-1; TRBD1 agrees at 7 bases. V was pared by 4 bases and J by 2 bases, with 8 bases of the junction left unmatched. Per germline, CDR1 MRHNA and CDR2 SNTAGT. This CDR3 has 16 residues. The CDR3 sequence: CASSVHRGFTYNEQFF. The CDR3 nucleotides read TGTGCCAGCAGTGTTCACAGGGGCTTTACCTACAATGAGCAGTTCTTC.

The CDR3, as DNA: TGTGCCAGCAGCCCAAGTACAGCAACTAATGAAAAACTGTTTTTT. This gives the protein CASSPSTATNEKLFF. V gene TRBV7-9 combines with J gene TRBJ1-4; D is uncertain. CDR1 and CDR2 (germline): SEHNR, FQNEAQ (reference sequence). The CDR3 contains 15 residues. V was cut by 5 bases and J by 0 bases, with 10 bases left in between.

The DNA of the CDR3 is TGTGCTTCTAGCGGGAGGGCCTTACCTCACGAGCAGTACTTC. Amino acids: CASSGRALPHEQYF. The chain is built from TRBV19 and TRBJ2-7, with 12 bases identical to TRBD2. The germline gives CDR1 LNHDA, CDR2 SQIVND (reference sequence). The length of the CDR3 is 14 residues. Full variable domain (remainder filled in from reference TRBV19 and TRBJ2-7): DGGITQSPKYLFRKEGQNVTLSCEQNLNHDAMYWYRQDPGQGLRLIYYSQIVNDFQKGDIAEGYSVSREKKESFPLTVTSAQKNPTAFYLCASSGRALPHEQYFGPGTRLTVT.

The V and J genes are TRBV5-8 and TRBJ2-7, with 13 bases matching TRBD2. The CDR3 spans 15 residues. J lost 4 bases, V lost 5 bases, and 6 bases had no gene match. CDR1 SGHTS and CDR2 YDEGEE come from the germline V gene. In DNA, the CDR3 is TGTGCCAGCAGTTATGGACTAGCGGGAGTTTACGAGCAGTACTTC. It translates to CASSYGLAGVYEQYF.

The chain joins TRBV7-9 to TRBJ2-1; TRBD1 matches 7 bases. CDR3 length equals 19 residues. J was trimmed by 8 bases and V by 5 bases; bases with no gene match: 24. Looked up from germline, CDR1 is SEHNR and CDR2 is FQNEAQ (reference sequence). This CDR3 reads CASSAKDRVGTKKGDEQFF. In DNA, the CDR3 is TGTGCCAGCAGCGCAAAAGACAGGGTAGGGACGAAAAAAGGGGATGAGCAGTTCTTC.

For the CDR3, the DNA is TGTGCCAGCAGCTTAGAGGAGGGCAGCGAGCAGTTCTTC. Its protein is CASSLEEGSEQFF. V gene TRBV11-3 combines with J gene TRBJ2-1; D is perhaps TRBD2 (6 bases). V lost 0 bases to trimming and J lost 10 bases, with 10 bases between them. Germline lookup yields CDR1 SGHNT and CDR2 YENEEA. The CDR3 length is 13 residues.

The chain couples TRBV11-2 to TRBJ2-1, with D possibly TRBD2 on 5 matching bases. The CDR3 is 15 residues long. Germline CDR1 SGHAT, CDR2 FQNNGV. Trimming took 5 bases from V and 7 from J, leaving 18 bases between them. This CDR3 is CASSNYVLVGNEQFF. The DNA for the CDR3 is TGTGCCAGCAGCAATTACGTACTAGTAGGGAATGAGCAGTTCTTC.

V gene TRBV27 combines with J gene TRBJ2-5; a weak D match, TRBD2 (6 bases). This CDR3 has 13 amino acids. Germline loops: CDR1 MNHEY, CDR2 SMNVEV (reference sequence). Trimming stripped 3 bases from V and 2 bases from J, with 7 bases between. The CDR3 region is CASSFRGQETQYF. CDR3 in DNA: TGTGCCAGCAGTTTCCGGGGGCAAGAGACCCAGTACTTC.

V usage is TRBV5-1 and J usage is TRBJ1-1; TRBD1 aligns across 10 bases. Looked up from germline, CDR1 is SGHRS and CDR2 is YFSETQ. The CDR3 totals 13 residues. Trimming took 3 bases from V and 8 from J; bases not matched to a gene: 4. CDR3 nucleotides: TGCGCCAGCAGCTCCGGGACAGGGGAAGAAGCTTTCTTT. Amino acids: CASSSGTGEEAFF.

The V gene is TRBV29-1, the J gene TRBJ1-3; D not resolved. V was clipped by 4 bases and J by 0 bases, with 4 bases between them. The length of the CDR3 is 12 residues. CDR1 is SQVTM, CDR2 ANQGSEA, per germline. CDR3 nucleotide sequence: TGCAGCGTTGTACTCTCTGGAAACACCATATATTTT. Amino acids: CSVVLSGNTIYF.

V gene TRBV28 combines with J gene TRBJ1-2; 7 nucleotides align to TRBD1. Germline V gene data show CDR1 as MDHEN and CDR2 as SYDVKM. There are 15 residues in the CDR3. V trimming: 5 bases; J trimming: 6 bases; junction bases outside the gene matches: 12. The CDR3 DNA sequence: TGTGCCAGCAGTCCCCATCAGGAGGGGGCGAATGGCTACACCTTC. This encodes CASSPHQEGANGYTF.

CDR3 nucleotide sequence: TGTGCCAGCAGCCGGACTCAAACTGGCTACACCTTC. It codes for CASSRTQTGYTF. The gene calls are TRBV12-3 or TRBV12-4 and TRBJ1-2; D gene ambiguous. Trimming removed 6 bases at V and 7 bases at J, with 12 bases between. The CDR3 spans 12 residues.

This chain joins TRBV5-1 and TRBJ1-1; 9 nucleotides match TRBD1. Germline values: CDR1 SGHRS, CDR2 YFSETQ. The CDR3 runs to 15 residues. The V segment lost 4 bases and the J segment 5 bases; nucleotides outside the gene matches: 9. CDR3 coding DNA: TGCGCCAGCAGCCCGCAGCAGGGACAGGGAACTGAAGCTTTCTTT. Encoded protein: CASSPQQGQGTEAFF.

The chain uses TRBV7-6 and TRBJ2-1; 10 bases are shared with TRBD1. The CDR3 has 15 residues. V was pared by 1 base and J by 12 bases, with 9 bases of the junction left unmatched. Germline assignment: CDR1 SGHVS and CDR2 FNYEAQ. The DNA of the CDR3 is TGTGCCAGCAGCTTAGGGACAGGGGGGTTAATAGGGCAGTTCTTC. Translating gives CASSLGTGGLIGQFF.

The chain uses TRBV5-8 and TRBJ1-3; D gene uncertain. Between the trimmed V and J ends, which lost 0 bases and 2 bases, there was a span of 15 bases. The germline V gene encodes CDR1 SGHTS and CDR2 YDEGEE. This CDR3 region has 17 residues. The CDR3 region has the DNA TGTGCCAGCAGCTTGGTACCACTAGATGTACCTGGAAACACCATATATTTT. This encodes CASSLVPLDVPGNTIYF. Based on the CDR3 plus reference TRBV5-8 and TRBJ1-3, the full variable domain is EAGVTQSPTHLIKTRGQQATLRCSPISGHTSVYWYQQALGLGLQFLLWYDEGEERNRGNFPPRFSGRQFPNYSSELNVNALELEDSALYLCASSLVPLDVPGNTIYFGEGSWLTVV.